This TCR beta chain stems from a study of T cell responses to AZD1222 COVID-19 vaccine. Using immunoSEQ multiplex PCR, the repertoire was profiled, and TCRdb retains in-frame clones only, with some absent. The data hold around 100,000 clones, with 65% to 90% observed a single time. This receptor was taken from an adult in good health. The starting material was peripheral blood, obtained on day 0 of AZD1222 vaccination.

DNA for the CDR3: TGTGCCAGCAGTTACACGGGAAATGAGCAGTTCTTC. The encoded protein is CASSYTGNEQFF. The V and J genes are TRBV6-5 and TRBJ2-1; the D gene is possibly TRBD2 (5 bases). Germline CDR1 MNHEY, CDR2 SVGAGI. The CDR3 is made up of 12 amino acids. The V end was cut by 2 bases, the J end by 7 bases, with 6 bases between.